This T cell receptor (beta chain) derives from a study of molecular identifiers for immune sequencing clone quantification. On this clonotype itself: This may come from a read error, since a much larger clone is one base off.

Germline CDR1 reads SEHNR; CDR2 reads FQNEAQ (reference sequence). V was clipped by 6 bases and J by 2 bases, with 7 bases between them. The CDR3 covers 13 residues. Previously described methods with listed TCR primers produced the bulk TCR libraries. A single record per CDR3 protein comes from TCRdb applying MiXCR to the PCR reads. Here the sample spans a few hundred thousand distinct CDR3 sequences, about 22% being singletons. Naive CD8 libraries came from about 20,000 to 1,000,000 sorted cells with 10%, 30% or 50% RNA. Naive CD8 T cells were picked out by sorting for CD8+CD4-CCR7+CD45RA+. The source is a human donor in good health. Some libraries in this study had Jurkat cell RNA spiked in. This chain joins TRBV7-9 and TRBJ2-2; D unclear. Material: naive CD8+ T cells from blood, with Jurkat cell RNA spiked in. Subset in this sample: FACS-sorted CD8+CD4-CCR7+CD45RA+ naive T cells. CDR3 in amino acids: CASSDVNTGELFF. The CDR3 DNA follows: TGTGCCAGCAGTGACGTTAACACCGGGGAGCTGTTTTTT.